A selection of T cell receptor beta chains follows, all from one sample in a study of T cell repertoires in cytomegalovirus infection. TCRdb re-analysed the reads in MiXCR, keeping a single row per CDR3 protein. Of about 830,000 distinct CDR3 sequences in the sample, about 31% were seen once. Which antigens these TCRs recognize remains unknown. Specimen: cultured CD8+ T cells from PBMCs, collected from culture after CMV antigen stimulation. These receptors were taken from a human donor in good health (CMV status not recorded). Some clones in this sample may be carry-over from other donors' samples. CDR3s include the opening cysteine and the closing phenylalanine or tryptophan.

J,V,CDR3
TRBJ2-5,TRBV4-1,CASSHGTSGASGTQYF
TRBJ1-6,TRBV6-6,CASSYPGRVLPRTYNSPLHF
TRBJ2-1,TRBV7-3,CASSLAPSSYNEQFF
TRBJ1-5,TRBV7-6,CASSLTSPGTGEPQHF
TRBJ1-2,TRBV10-3,CAISQRGQGDYGYTF
TRBJ2-1,TRBV20-1,CSARVRTGGWQFF
TRBJ2-2,TRBV7-6,CASSYGPNTGELFF
TRBJ2-5,TRBV4-3,CASSQATSGYETQYF
TRBJ1-2,TRBV6-6,CASSYRRGANYGYTF
TRBJ2-3,TRBV6-1,CASSDGSVPDTQYF
TRBJ1-1,TRBV20-1,CSASDGRPEAFF
TRBJ1-3,TRBV12-3/TRBV12-4,CASRPDPGNTIYF
TRBJ1-2,TRBV27,CASSLRGGTGGYTF
TRBJ1-1,TRBV19,CASSWGEVVTEAFF
TRBJ2-2,TRBV11-2,CASSSTGGLRELFF
TRBJ2-1,TRBV7-9,CASSLRQRGGHGEQFF
TRBJ2-3,TRBV11-3,CASSRRDGGPDTQYF
TRBJ2-3,TRBV10-3,CATLAGGPATDTQYF
TRBJ2-3,TRBV5-1,CASSVGQGGADTQYF
TRBJ2-2,TRBV4-1,CASSQDLRGNTGELFF
TRBJ2-5,TRBV5-6,CASSLGLAGIVHVIETQYF
TRBJ1-1,TRBV18,CASSQSHRDTEAFF
TRBJ2-2,TRBV24-1,CATSDSRTTNTGELFF
TRBJ2-2,TRBV6-2/TRBV6-3,CASTAGEGVGELFF
TRBJ1-2,TRBV7-9,CASDTGPVYGYTF
TRBJ1-1,TRBV7-9,CASSSPSSRGGSTEAFF
TRBJ1-2,TRBV7-2,CASSPRTGRRSDGYTF
TRBJ1-5,TRBV24-1,CATSDSQSNQPQHF
TRBJ1-1,TRBV10-3,CAISGRGQDTEAFF
TRBJ1-1,TRBV7-9,CASSFRTASLPNTEAFF
TRBJ2-5,TRBV5-1,CASSPLTVGETQYF
TRBJ1-3,TRBV6-1,CASQQGAGNTIYF
TRBJ1-6,TRBV7-9,CASSSYRDERPGSPLHF
TRBJ2-5,TRBV28,CASSLPLGTQYF
TRBJ1-1,TRBV7-9,CASSSDTANTEAFF
TRBJ1-5,TRBV23-1,CASSQYRGDPARDQPQHF
TRBJ2-2,TRBV7-6,CASSRFEAGGAGELFF
TRBJ1-1,TRBV7-6,CASRGGMNTEAFF
TRBJ2-2,TRBV4-1,CASSQAGGRTGELFF
TRBJ2-2,TRBV20-1,CSAEESNTGELFF
TRBJ2-5,TRBV20-1,CSARDRGQRQETQYF
TRBJ2-5,TRBV29-1,CSVDGGTEETQYF
TRBJ1-5,TRBV9,CASSVGTGKNQPQHF
TRBJ2-1,TRBV6-5,CASSYETEGRREQFF
TRBJ1-1,TRBV6-5,CASSYGDGTEAFF
TRBJ1-1,TRBV6-6,CVSSGTGVSDTEAFF
TRBJ1-1,TRBV27,CASSLSGQGLSTEAFF
TRBJ2-2,TRBV7-6,CASSSSSGGPTGELFF
TRBJ2-3,TRBV6-6,CASSYSPTDTQYF
TRBJ2-3,TRBV7-6,CASSLAGDHIDTQYF
TRBJ2-3,TRBV27,CASSLSRQGTQYF
TRBJ2-7,TRBV19,CASSIGRLAGDYEQYF
TRBJ1-2,TRBV6-8,CASATIGTDYDYGYTF